This T cell receptor (beta chain) appears in the sequencing data of a study of T cell changes during pregnancy in multiple sclerosis. Clones were sequenced by immunoSEQ multiplex PCR, and TCRdb holds only the in-frame ones, with some missing. The sample contains 95,000 to 110,000 clones, around 91% of which appear only once. The CDR3 runs to 13 residues. Germline CDR1 is MNHEY and CDR2 is SMNVEV (reference sequence). The V gene lost 8 bases and the J gene lost 0 bases, with 10 bases spanning the gap. The sequence derives from a female donor with multiple sclerosis, enrolled in a pregnancy study. Sequences were derived from peripheral blood, sampled after pregnancy. This sequence joins TRBV27 and TRBJ1-2; D might be TRBD1 (5 bases). CDR3 in DNA: TGTGCCAGCGGATCGACAGCTAACTATGGCTACACCTTC. This encodes CASGSTANYGYTF.